This entry lists 5 T cell receptor beta chains sequenced from one sample in a study of circulating CD8 cells and anti-PD-1 response in melanoma. Sorting of live CD3+CD8+TCRalphabeta+ cells by PD-1 and/or TIGIT gave four subsets. The QIAseq Immune Repertoire TCR panel built the libraries from approximately 16 ng of total RNA. TCRdb processed the reads anew with MiXCR; each CDR3 protein has one entry. The data show 95 to 150 distinct CDR3 sequences, with 4% seen just once and 51% held by the top ten. The source was CD8+ T cells from PBMCs, collected at baseline or after one month of anti-PD-1 therapy (not recorded which). Receptors were obtained from a human donor with melanoma.

By sample fraction, this clonotype is hyperexpanded. CDR3: CASSPAGTSGDYGELFF. CDR3 bases: TGTGCCAGCAGTCCCGCCGGGACTAGCGGGGATTACGGGGAGCTGTTTTTT. The chain carries TRBV12-3 or TRBV12-4 and TRBJ2-2; the match to TRBD2 covers 13 bases. The trim removed 5 bases at V and 7 bases at J, leaving 10 bases unmatched. The CDR3 loop spans 17 amino acids.

By frequency in the sample, this clonotype is hyperexpanded (1% or more). The chain links TRBV2 to TRBJ2-1; D not resolved. Trimming removed 7 bases from V and 12 bases from J, with 10 bases in between. This CDR3 has 10 amino acids. Germline CDR1 SNHLY, CDR2 FYNNEI. For the CDR3, the DNA is TGTGCCAGCAAGGGTTTGCCGCAGTTCTTC. Translating gives CASKGLPQFF. The full variable domain, completed using reference TRBV2 and TRBJ2-1, is EPEVTQTPSHQVTQMGQEVILRCVPISNHLYFYWYRQILGQKVEFLVSFYNNEISEKSEIFDDQFSVERPDGSNFTLKIRSTKLEDSAMYFCASKGLPQFFGPGTRLTVL.

Within the sample, this clonotype is medium-sized. This may come from a read error, since a much larger clone is one base off. V is TRBV2 and J is TRBJ2-2, with 9 bases aligning to TRBD2. The junction had 8 bases not matched to a gene; V was cut back by 8 bases and J by 7 bases. The CDR3 runs 14 residues. The germline gives CDR1 SNHLY, CDR2 FYNNEI. The CDR3 sequence is CASERGAYIGELFF. CDR3 in DNA: TGTGCCAGCGAGCGGGGGGCTTACATCGGGGAGCTGTTTTTT.

This clonotype is medium-sized in the sample. The CDR3 loop reads CASRAVTEAFF. As DNA, the CDR3 is TGTGCCAGCAGAGCCGTCACTGAAGCTTTCTTT. The gene calls are TRBV6-1 and TRBJ1-1; the D is unclear. Deletions cut 6 bases from V and 4 bases from J, with 6 bases between. The germline CDR1 and CDR2 sequences are MNHNS and SASEGT. The CDR3 length is 11 residues.

Sample share makes this clonotype medium-sized. The chain uses TRBV30 and TRBJ2-1; 10 nucleotides agree with TRBD2. There are 14 residues in the CDR3. After removal of 1 base from V and 4 bases from J, the junction contained 1 base not matched to a gene. CDR1 is GTSNPN and CDR2 is SVGIG in the germline V gene (reference sequence). The CDR3 bases are TGTGCCTGGAGTGAACTAGCGGGATACAATGAGCAGTTCTTC. This translates into CAWSELAGYNEQFF. The full variable domain, in which reference TRBV30 and TRBJ2-1 provide the parts outside the CDR3, is SQTIHQWPATLVQPVGSPLSLECTVEGTSNPNLYWYRQAAGRGLQLLFYSVGIGQISSEVPQNLSASRPQDRQFILSSKKLLLSDSGFYLCAWSELAGYNEQFFGPGTRLTVL.